The sequence of this TCR beta chain was determined in a study of cytomegalovirus exposure and HLA in healthy donors. Whole-study results and caveats: Rare TCR sequences predominated, though certain public TCRs were found in many donors. Clonal expansion was found to be greater in HLA-associated TCR beta chains than in equally common others in a later analysis.

Turning to this clone: Its antigen is unknown.

The length of the CDR3 is 13 residues. Trimming stripped 8 bases from V and 2 bases from J, with 13 bases between. The germline CDR1 and CDR2 sequences are LGHNA and YNFKEQ. With 60 Vbeta and 13 Jbeta primers, the PCR was carried out. Some clones are missing from TCRdb's copy, which holds only in-frame ones; the method was immunoSEQ multiplex PCR. This table holds under 200,000 clones, roughly 70% found once. The receptor's source is a girl under 18 in good health and CMV-seronegative. The V and J genes are TRBV4-2 and TRBJ2-7; D not resolved. Sequencing was carried out using PBMCs. CDR3 in amino acids: CASGSGQAYEQYF. In nucleotides, the CDR3 is TGTGCCAGCGGGTCAGGCCAGGCCTACGAGCAGTACTTC.